The 30 T cell receptor beta chains in this list originate from one sample, sequenced in a study of blood T cell repertoires in COVID-19. Profiling relied on immunoSEQ multiplex PCR, and the TCRdb table lists in-frame clones only, not all of them. The data contain roughly 180,000 clones, approximately 88% of them singletons. Sequencing was carried out using peripheral blood. Receptor source: a woman in her thirties with acute or convalescent COVID-19.

The chain joins TRBV2 to TRBJ2-7; 7 bases map to TRBD1. The CDR3 consists of 16 residues. The V segment lost 3 bases and the J segment 3 bases; nucleotides outside the gene matches: 11. CDR1 and CDR2 from the germline V gene are SNHLY and FYNNEI. The DNA of the CDR3 is TGTGCCAGCAGTGACCCCCGAAGGACAGGTGTCTACGAGCAGTACTTC. Protein sequence: CASSDPRRTGVYEQYF. Based on the CDR3 plus reference TRBV2 and TRBJ2-7, the full variable domain is EPEVTQTPSHQVTQMGQEVILRCVPISNHLYFYWYRQILGQKVEFLVSFYNNEISEKSEIFDDQFSVERPDGSNFTLKIRSTKLEDSAMYFCASSDPRRTGVYEQYFGPGTRLTVT.

This rearrangement joins TRBV20-1 to TRBJ2-1; D not certain. The CDR3 is made up of 10 amino acids. Germline CDR1 reads DFQATT; CDR2 reads SNEGSKA (reference sequence). The germline V and J ends were trimmed by 3 bases and 7 bases, with 4 bases remaining between them. This CDR3 reads CSASLNEQFF. CDR3 DNA sequence: TGCAGTGCTAGTCTAAATGAGCAGTTCTTC.

V gene TRBV3-1 (or the pseudogene TRBV3-2) combines with J gene TRBJ2-3; possibly TRBD2 for D (5 bases). CDR3 length: 14 amino acids. V was cut by 3 bases and J by 2 bases, with 9 bases left in between. CDR1 is LGHDT and CDR2 is YNNKEL in the germline V gene (reference sequence). CDR3 amino acids: CASSHGGSTDTQYF. In DNA, the CDR3 is TGTGCCAGCAGCCATGGAGGATCCACAGATACGCAGTATTTT.

The chain couples TRBV20-1 to TRBJ1-1, with D possibly matching TRBD1 (5 bases). This CDR3 contains 11 residues. Germline loops: CDR1 DFQATT, CDR2 SNEGSKA (reference sequence). Trimming took off 6 bases at V and 2 bases at J, with 7 bases between the two ends. DNA of the CDR3: TGCAGTGCCCAGGGAAACACTGAAGCTTTCTTT. Protein: CSAQGNTEAFF.

DNA of the CDR3: TGCGCCAGCAGCCAAGATGGGTCGGGAGTAGGAGATACGCAGTATTTT. Translation gives CASSQDGSGVGDTQYF. This rearrangement joins TRBV4-1 to TRBJ2-3, with a weak D call TRBD2 (6 bases). V was trimmed by 0 bases and J by 5 bases, leaving 15 bases between them. CDR1 and CDR2 (germline): MGHRA, YSYEKL. This CDR3 is 16 amino acids long.

This clone has only one observation. The J gene is TRBJ2-5, the V gene TRBV5-1, with a tentative D call TRBD1 (5 bases). Germline V gives CDR1 SGHRS, CDR2 YFSETQ. Deletions cut 4 bases from V and 5 bases from J, with 12 bases between. The CDR3 extends over 13 amino acids. CDR3 loop: CASSSRVRETQYF. The CDR3 nucleotides read TGCGCCAGCAGCAGCAGGGTTCGGGAGACCCAGTACTTC.

The chain is built from TRBV2 and TRBJ2-1; D possibly corresponds to TRBD2 (5 bases). V gave up 4 bases and J gave up 6 bases, with 13 bases separating them. The CDR3 sequence is 14 residues long. Per germline, CDR1 SNHLY and CDR2 FYNNEI. The CDR3 region is CASSGGRVSNEQFF. For the CDR3, the DNA is TGTGCCAGCAGTGGAGGGAGAGTTAGCAATGAGCAGTTCTTC. The full variable domain, completed using reference TRBV2 and TRBJ2-1, is EPEVTQTPSHQVTQMGQEVILRCVPISNHLYFYWYRQILGQKVEFLVSFYNNEISEKSEIFDDQFSVERPDGSNFTLKIRSTKLEDSAMYFCASSGGRVSNEQFFGPGTRLTVL.

V usage is TRBV6-6 and J usage is TRBJ1-4; D is ambiguous. CDR1 and CDR2 (germline): MNHNY, SVGAGI (reference sequence). The CDR3 length is 12 residues. V was trimmed by 6 bases and J by 12 bases, leaving 14 bases between them. The CDR3 loop reads CASSGRTEELFF. The CDR3 region has the DNA TGTGCCAGCAGCGGAAGAACGGAGGAACTGTTTTTT.

V gene TRBV25-1 combines with J gene TRBJ1-2; D gene uncertain. Germline CDR1 reads MGHDK; CDR2 reads SYGVNS. V was clipped by 8 bases and J by 5 bases, with 24 bases between them. CDR3 length: 16 residues. The CDR3 coding sequence is TGTGCCAGCGGGTCCCTGCAAGAGGGCCCTGGGTATGGCTACACCTTC. It specifies CASGSLQEGPGYGYTF.

The V gene is TRBV16, the J gene TRBJ2-6; D not certain. V dropped 0 bases and J dropped 0 bases, with 3 bases sitting between them. This CDR3 has 15 amino acids. Germline V CDR1 and CDR2: KGHSY, FQNENV. In nucleotides, the CDR3 is TGTGCCAGCAGCCAATCCGGCTCTGGGGCCAACGTCCTGACTTTC. It yields the protein CASSQSGSGANVLTF.

The chain has TRBV7-6 and TRBJ2-7; D possibly corresponds to TRBD2 (6 bases). The germline V gene has CDR1 SGHVS and CDR2 FNYEAQ. V lost 5 bases, J lost 0 bases, and 14 bases lay in between. The CDR3 is 15 amino acids. Here the CDR3 reads CASSRGATGSYEQYF. The CDR3 nucleotides read TGTGCCAGCAGCCGCGGGGCCACCGGCTCCTACGAGCAGTACTTC.

CDR3 DNA: TGTGCCAGCAGCCACAGGACAGGGGTCTACAATGAGCAGTTCTTC. It codes for CASSHRTGVYNEQFF. The chain uses TRBV3-1 (or the pseudogene TRBV3-2) and TRBJ2-1; TRBD1 matches 9 bases. The CDR3 is made up of 15 amino acids. The germline V gene encodes CDR1 LGHDT and CDR2 YNNKEL (reference sequence). Losses at the gene ends were 3 bases for V and 3 bases for J; bases not matched to a gene: 3.

Only one count was recorded for this clone. The genes are TRBV6-5 and TRBJ2-7, with D uncertain. Deletions cut 10 bases from V and 0 bases from J, with 13 bases between. In germline, CDR1 is MNHEY, CDR2 SVGAGI. CDR3 length equals 13 residues. CDR3: CATRTASSYEQYF. The CDR3 nucleotides read TGTGCCACCCGCACCGCCAGCTCCTACGAGCAGTACTTC.

This clone is a singleton in its sample. The chain is built from TRBV9 and TRBJ2-3; the D gene is possibly TRBD2 (5 bases). The germline gives CDR1 SGDLS, CDR2 YYNGEE. The V and J ends lost 1 base and 4 bases respectively, with 10 bases between them. CDR3 size: 14 residues. CDR3 coding DNA: TGTGCCAGCAGCGTAACTAGTCGCGCAGATACGCAGTATTTT. Translation gives CASSVTSRADTQYF.

The rearrangement joins TRBV27 to TRBJ2-5, with D possibly being TRBD2 (6 bases). Germline CDR1 MNHEY, CDR2 SMNVEV (reference sequence). V was cut by 5 bases and J by 7 bases, with 17 bases left in between. The CDR3 is 14 amino acids. CDR3 protein: CASSAGPPLGTQYF. CDR3 nucleotides: TGTGCCAGCAGTGCGGGACCACCCCTCGGGACCCAGTACTTC.

The chain joins TRBV7-8 to TRBJ2-1, with D uncertain. The CDR3 runs 12 residues. CDR1 and CDR2 from the germline V gene are SGHVS and FQNEAQ. V lost 4 bases to trimming and J lost 8 bases, with 9 bases between them. Here the CDR3 reads CASSSRSDEQFF. CDR3 nucleotide sequence: TGTGCCAGCAGCTCCCGGTCCGATGAGCAGTTCTTC.

This chain joins TRBV5-1 and TRBJ2-5; D is possibly TRBD2 (5 bases). The V and J ends lost 0 bases and 2 bases respectively, with 11 bases between them. Per germline, CDR1 SGHRS and CDR2 YFSETQ. This CDR3 is built from 15 residues. The CDR3 nucleotides read TGCGCCAGCAGCTTGGGAGGAGCGGAGCAAGAGACCCAGTACTTC. Translation: CASSLGGAEQETQYF. Based on the CDR3 plus reference TRBV5-1 and TRBJ2-5, the full variable domain is KAGVTQTPRYLIKTRGQQVTLSCSPISGHRSVSWYQQTPGQGLQFLFEYFSETQRNKGNFPGRFSGRQFSNSRSEMNVSTLELGDSALYLCASSLGGAEQETQYFGPGTRLLVL.

J is TRBJ2-3 and V is TRBV30, with D possibly being TRBD2 (7 bases). The V end was cut by 4 bases, the J end by 4 bases, with 9 bases between. The CDR3 runs 12 residues. CDR1 is GTSNPN and CDR2 is SVGIG in the germline V gene (reference sequence). CDR3 DNA sequence: TGTGCCTGGATGGGGGGGCCAGATACGCAGTATTTT. Amino acid sequence: CAWMGGPDTQYF.

This clone was found a few times. The chain uses TRBV28 and TRBJ1-5; 9 bases are a match to TRBD1. CDR1 MDHEN and CDR2 SYDVKM come from the germline V gene. The CDR3 runs 16 residues. V was clipped by 3 bases and J by 5 bases; unmatched bases: 8. CDR3 nucleotides: TGTGCCAGCAGTTTTTTGGGACAGGGAACTCATCAGCCCCAGCATTTT. This sequence encodes CASSFLGQGTHQPQHF. The variable domain in full, with the rest retrieved from reference TRBV28 and TRBJ1-5, is DVKVTQSSRYLVKRTGEKVFLECVQDMDHENMFWYRQDPGLGLRLIYFSYDVKMKEKGDIPEGYSVSREKKERFSLILESASTNQTSMYLCASSFLGQGTHQPQHFGDGTRLSIL.

The chain couples TRBV5-1 to TRBJ1-3, with D unresolved. Trimming left V 0 bases short and J 4 bases short, with 5 bases between. Germline loops: CDR1 SGHRS, CDR2 YFSETQ. This CDR3 spans 13 amino acids. In nucleotides, the CDR3 is TGCGCCAGCAGCTTGGGGGCGGGAAACACCATATATTTT. Its translation is CASSLGAGNTIYF.

CDR3 loop: CASSLPGKSTLHF. The DNA of the CDR3 is TGTGCCAGCAGTTTGCCAGGAAAGTCCACCCTCCACTTT. The V gene is TRBV28, the J gene TRBJ1-6; D is uncertain. The CDR3 covers 13 residues. V dropped 3 bases and J dropped 14 bases, with 14 bases sitting between them. CDR1 is MDHEN and CDR2 is SYDVKM in the germline V gene.

The V gene is TRBV2, the J gene TRBJ1-5; D remains unclear. CDR3 length: 12 amino acids. The V gene lost 6 bases and the J gene lost 4 bases, with 7 bases spanning the gap. Germline loops: CDR1 SNHLY, CDR2 FYNNEI. DNA of the CDR3: TGTGCCAGCAGCCCTGAGAATCAGCCCCAGCATTTT. As protein: CASSPENQPQHF.

The chain uses TRBV9 and TRBJ2-3, with a possible D match to TRBD2 (5 bases). Germline V gives CDR1 SGDLS, CDR2 YYNGEE. CDR3 size: 14 residues. V was clipped by 0 bases and J by 5 bases, with 10 bases between them. The CDR3 nucleotides are TGTGCCAGCAGCGTAGGAGGGTTGGGAGATACGCAGTATTTT. This sequence encodes CASSVGGLGDTQYF.

This chain links TRBV19 with TRBJ1-4; no reliable D call. Trimming removed 3 bases from V and 5 bases from J, with 7 bases in between. Per germline, CDR1 LNHDA and CDR2 SQIVND (reference sequence). The CDR3 consists of 13 residues. The CDR3 bases are TGTGCCAGTAGTATTGAGGCCAATGAAAAACTGTTTTTT. Translating it yields CASSIEANEKLFF.

This chain connects TRBV4-1 to TRBJ1-1, with D possibly TRBD1 on 5 matching bases. The germline gives CDR1 MGHRA, CDR2 YSYEKL. V was cut by 7 bases and J by 0 bases, with 12 bases left in between. The CDR3 loop spans 14 amino acids. The CDR3 region has the DNA TGCGCCAGCAAGGTTGACAGCATGAACACTGAAGCTTTCTTT. The encoded protein is CASKVDSMNTEAFF.

The rearrangement uses TRBV3-1 (or the pseudogene TRBV3-2) and TRBJ2-1; TRBD2 agrees at 11 bases. Germline V lookup: CDR1 LGHDT, CDR2 YNNKEL (reference sequence). Trimming cost V 10 bases and J 4 bases; bases outside gene matches: 3. This CDR3 is 13 amino acids long. The CDR3 spells CATRTSGYNEQFF. For the CDR3, the DNA is TGTGCCACCCGGACTAGCGGGTACAATGAGCAGTTCTTC.

This clone was counted a single time. CDR3 protein: CASTGGRTSSGELFF. CDR3 bases: TGCGCCAGCACCGGAGGGCGGACGTCCTCCGGGGAGCTGTTTTTT. The chain joins TRBV5-1 to TRBJ2-2; possibly TRBD2 for D (6 bases). V was cut by 6 bases and J by 6 bases, with 18 bases left in between. The CDR3 sequence is 15 residues long. Germline V gene lookup returns CDR1 SGHRS and CDR2 YFSETQ.

The chain combines TRBV29-1 with TRBJ2-1; TRBD2 aligns across 7 bases. V gave up 7 bases and J gave up 1 base; unmatched junction bases: 7. This CDR3 has 14 amino acids. Germline CDR1 reads SQVTM; CDR2 reads ANQGSEA. The CDR3 DNA is TGCAGCGCTCCCCTAGCGGCTTCCTACAATGAGCAGTTCTTC. Translating gives CSAPLAASYNEQFF.

The rearrangement links TRBV7-9 to TRBJ1-4, with TRBD1 identical over 9 bases. V gave up 6 bases and J gave up 8 bases; unmatched junction bases: 10. CDR1 is SEHNR, CDR2 FQNEAQ, per germline (reference sequence). CDR3 length: 15 residues. The CDR3: CASSFRQGVYEKLFF. In nucleotides, the CDR3 is TGTGCCAGCAGTTTTCGACAGGGGGTTTACGAAAAACTGTTTTTT.

The chain has TRBV7-2 and TRBJ2-3, with 7 nucleotides matching TRBD2. CDR3 length: 15 amino acids. Germline loops: CDR1 SGHTA, CDR2 FQGNSA. With V trimmed by 1 base and J by 14 bases, 15 bases remained unmatched. CDR3 amino acids: CASSLVTGGLGFLYF. The CDR3 DNA sequence: TGTGCCAGCAGCTTAGTGACGGGGGGTTTGGGTTTTTTGTATTTT.